This T cell receptor beta chain emerged from a study of blood T cell repertoires in COVID-19. Study background: COVID-19 samples, acute and convalescent, were from the United States, Italy and Spain. Sources were T cells, B-cell-depleted T cells, or PBMCs; the material itself was cDNA or gDNA.

Only a few counts were recorded for this clone. The CDR3 has 14 amino acids. Germline V CDR1 and CDR2: LGHNT, FRNRAP. Germline trimming cut 5 bases from V and 7 bases from J; bases unmatched to any gene: 5. Original methodology: Amplification from reference gene primers served as the basis for estimated nucleated cell counts. Here immunoSEQ multiplex PCR was the method, and the copy in TCRdb shows in-frame clones only, minus some. V and J calls plus clone size are reproduced from that table; the DNA served to infer D and trimming. The sample holds 150,000 to 200,000 clones; about 80% are singletons and the top ten take roughly 3.4%. Participants' own reports of clinical history determined their cohort assignment.

Sequenced material: PBMCs or T cells enriched from blood (not recorded which). V gene TRBV12-5 combines with J gene TRBJ2-2; 9 nucleotides match TRBD1. The clonotype comes from a woman aged 60-75 years who had recovered from COVID-19. CDR3 sequence: CASGHRDRDGELFF. The CDR3 coding sequence is TGTGCTAGTGGTCACCGGGACAGGGACGGGGAGCTGTTTTTT.